The 31 T cell receptor beta chains reported below all come from one sample, sequenced in a study of shared clonotypes between healthy human individuals. Only CD45RO-negative cells positively selected for CCR7 counted as naive CD8 cells, so terminally differentiated effector memory CD45RA+ cells were excluded. This table comes from immunoSEQ multiplex PCR, and its TCRdb copy is limited to in-frame clones, with some not included. Of millions of clones listed, about 93% were seen once; the top ten hold over 1.5%. The source material was naive CD8+ T cells from PBMCs. The source is a man aged 18 to 29 in good health. Some clones in this sample may be carry-over from other donors' samples.

This chain links TRBV18 with TRBJ1-1; 7 bases fit TRBD1. J was trimmed by 2 bases and V by 4 bases; bases with no gene match: 4. Germline assignment: CDR1 KGHSH and CDR2 LQKENI. The CDR3 length is 14 residues. CDR3 nucleotide sequence: TGTGCCAGCTCACTCGGGACAGTCAACACTGAAGCTTTCTTT. Its protein product is CASSLGTVNTEAFF.

The chain uses TRBV7-9 and TRBJ2-2; 7 nucleotides align to TRBD2. CDR1 is SEHNR and CDR2 is FQNEAQ in the germline V gene (reference sequence). This CDR3 comprises 17 residues. Trimming took 7 bases from V and 5 from J; bases not matched to a gene: 16. The DNA for the CDR3 is TGTGCCAGCATCCACGCCTGGGCGGGAGACGTGACCGGGGAGCTGTTTTTT. The encoded protein is CASIHAWAGDVTGELFF.

CDR3: CASNTGQAPQPQHF. CDR3 sequence (DNA): TGTGCCAGTAATACGGGACAGGCGCCTCAGCCCCAGCATTTT. The chain carries TRBV19 and TRBJ1-5; 8 bases fit TRBD1. Germline V CDR1 and CDR2: LNHDA, SQIVND (reference sequence). This CDR3 has 14 residues. V shed 7 bases, J shed 6 bases, and the junction held 8 bases outside the gene matches.

The genes are TRBV7-3 and TRBJ1-2, with D perhaps matching TRBD1 (5 bases). The germline CDR1 and CDR2 sequences are SGHTA and FQGTGA. The CDR3 loop spans 13 amino acids. V was clipped by 4 bases and J by 4 bases, with 10 bases between them. CDR3 DNA sequence: TGTGCCAGCAGCTACGGGACGGGCTATGGCTACACCTTC. Translation gives CASSYGTGYGYTF.

V is TRBV7-9 and J is TRBJ2-2; 8 bases fit TRBD1. The CDR3 is 16 residues long. Germline assignment: CDR1 SEHNR and CDR2 FQNEAQ (reference sequence). Trimming removed 3 bases from V and 2 bases from J; junction bases left unmatched: 5. The CDR3: CASSLLTGGNTGELFF. The CDR3 DNA follows: TGTGCCAGCAGCTTGCTTACAGGGGGAAACACCGGGGAGCTGTTTTTT. The entire variable domain, with the rest obtained from reference TRBV7-9 and TRBJ2-2, is as follows: DTGVSQNPRHKITKRGQNVTFRCDPISEHNRLYWYRQTLGQGPEFLTYFQNEAQLEKSRLLSDRFSAERPKGSFSTLEIQRTEQGDSAMYLCASSLLTGGNTGELFFGEGSRLTVL.

The V gene is TRBV10-2, the J gene TRBJ2-3, with TRBD2 matching 12 bases. The germline gives CDR1 WSHSY, CDR2 SAAADI. This CDR3 contains 15 residues. The V and J ends lost 7 bases and 8 bases, in that order; junction bases with no gene match: 10. The CDR3: CASIQTSGRIGTQYF. As DNA, the CDR3 is TGCGCCAGCATCCAGACTAGCGGGAGAATTGGTACGCAGTATTTT.

The CDR3: CASSFGTGGYGYTF. The CDR3 DNA sequence: TGTGCCAGCAGCTTCGGGACAGGGGGCTATGGCTACACCTTC. V usage is TRBV11-2 and J usage is TRBJ1-2; 11 bases line up with TRBD1. J lost 4 bases, V lost 3 bases, and 1 base had no gene match. Per germline, CDR1 SGHAT and CDR2 FQNNGV. The CDR3 sequence is 14 residues long.

The chain employs TRBV7-2 and TRBJ1-1; 9 bases line up with TRBD1. The junction had 6 bases not matched to a gene; V was cut back by 4 bases and J by 3 bases. The CDR3 length is 15 residues. Looked up from germline, CDR1 is SGHTA and CDR2 is FQGNSA. CDR3 coding DNA: TGTGCCAGCAGCTCAAGACAGGGGGTTTACACTGAAGCTTTCTTT. This encodes CASSSRQGVYTEAFF.

The rearrangement joins TRBV9 to TRBJ2-1, with D possibly being TRBD2 (6 bases). Trimming shortened V by 0 bases and J by 10 bases, and 20 bases separated the two germline ends. CDR1 is SGDLS and CDR2 is YYNGEE in the germline V gene. There are 16 residues in the CDR3. The CDR3, as DNA: TGTGCCAGCAGCGTAGGTTGGGGACTTCCAGGCGGGGAGCAGTTCTTC. Protein: CASSVGWGLPGGEQFF.

This chain links TRBV7-6 with TRBJ2-3; TRBD1 is a possible D gene (5 bases). This CDR3 has 16 amino acids. V dropped 1 base and J dropped 2 bases, with 13 bases sitting between them. The germline V gene encodes CDR1 SGHVS and CDR2 FNYEAQ. CDR3 region: CASSLEQAIPTDTQYF. The CDR3 DNA follows: TGTGCCAGCAGCTTAGAACAGGCAATCCCCACAGATACGCAGTATTTT.

The rearrangement links TRBV29-1 to TRBJ2-1; 7 positions agree with TRBD2. The trim removed 3 bases at V and 0 bases at J, leaving 8 bases unmatched. This CDR3 region has 16 residues. CDR1 and CDR2 (germline): SQVTM, ANQGSEA. The CDR3 is CSVDGLDLSSYNEQFF. The CDR3 DNA sequence: TGCAGCGTTGATGGACTAGACCTAAGCTCCTACAATGAGCAGTTCTTC.

The genes are TRBV7-8 and TRBJ2-1, with 8 positions matching TRBD2. In germline, CDR1 is SGHVS, CDR2 FQNEAQ. The J segment lost 2 bases and the V segment lost 1 base, leaving 4 bases of the junction unmatched. The CDR3 has 16 amino acids. This CDR3 is CASSLVGGRTYNEQFF. The CDR3 nucleotides are TGTGCCAGCAGCTTAGTGGGCGGGAGGACCTACAATGAGCAGTTCTTC.

The J gene is TRBJ2-2, the V gene TRBV10-3; 7 nucleotides agree with TRBD2. The CDR3 length is 15 residues. Germline CDR1 and CDR2: ENHRY and SYGVKD. The J segment lost 2 bases and the V segment lost 7 bases, leaving 7 bases of the junction unmatched. The CDR3 coding sequence is TGTGCCATCACCGACGGGACTACCAACACCGGGGAGCTGTTTTTT. It is translated as CAITDGTTNTGELFF.

This chain connects TRBV7-8 to TRBJ1-1; TRBD1 matches 7 bases. The CDR3 runs to 15 residues. The V segment lost 5 bases and the J segment 1 base; nucleotides outside the gene matches: 7. Per the germline V gene, CDR1 is SGHVS and CDR2 is FQNEAQ. For the CDR3, the DNA is TGTGCCAGCAGCGTAACCGGGACAGCGAACACTGAAGCTTTCTTT. This translates into CASSVTGTANTEAFF.

This rearrangement joins TRBV28 to TRBJ2-7; D is perhaps TRBD1 (5 bases). Germline V CDR1 and CDR2: MDHEN, SYDVKM. Trimming stripped 6 bases from V and 3 bases from J, with 15 bases between. CDR3 length equals 14 residues. CDR3 sequence (DNA): TGTGCCAGCAGCTGGAAGGGGTTTGGCTACGAGCAGTACTTC. As protein: CASSWKGFGYEQYF.

This clone was detected once. The gene calls are TRBV4-1 and TRBJ2-5, with D unclear. The J call is doubtful: the DNA matches TRBJ2-7 better. The germline V gene encodes CDR1 MGHRA and CDR2 YSYEKL. The CDR3 consists of 14 residues. The CDR3 here is CASSQVPLSYEQYF. Here the CDR3 DNA reads TGCGCCAGCAGCCAAGTTCCCCTCTCCTACGAGCAGTACTTC.

The chain links TRBV28 to TRBJ2-5; 7 bases are shared with TRBD1. Germline-derived CDR1 and CDR2 are MDHEN and SYDVKM. V was pared by 5 bases and J by 8 bases, with 23 bases of the junction left unmatched. The CDR3 runs to 18 residues. CDR3 sequence (DNA): TGTGCCAGCAGTGCCCGTAGGGGGCTTGGGGTGCTCACGGAAACCCAGTACTTC. Translating it yields CASSARRGLGVLTETQYF.

This clone was counted a single time. V gene TRBV28 combines with J gene TRBJ1-4; tentatively, D is TRBD1 (5 bases). Trimming pared 5 bases from V and 1 base from J, leaving 11 bases between. The CDR3 covers 15 residues. The germline V gene has CDR1 MDHEN and CDR2 SYDVKM. The CDR3 DNA sequence: TGTGCCAGCAGTCCCCTGACAGAAACTAATGAAAAACTGTTTTTT. Translating it yields CASSPLTETNEKLFF. The variable domain in full, with the rest retrieved from reference TRBV28 and TRBJ1-4, is DVKVTQSSRYLVKRTGEKVFLECVQDMDHENMFWYRQDPGLGLRLIYFSYDVKMKEKGDIPEGYSVSREKKERFSLILESASTNQTSMYLCASSPLTETNEKLFFGSGTQLSVL.

The rearrangement uses TRBV4-1 and TRBJ1-2; D ambiguous. Trimming left V 4 bases short and J 3 bases short, with 15 bases between. CDR1 and CDR2 from the germline V gene are MGHRA and YSYEKL. This CDR3 is 15 amino acids long. This chain's CDR3 is CASSLGHEVDYGYTF. The CDR3 nucleotides read TGCGCCAGCAGCCTTGGGCATGAAGTCGACTATGGCTACACCTTC.

The chain employs TRBV28 and TRBJ1-5, with D unresolved. Germline V CDR1 and CDR2: MDHEN, SYDVKM. CDR3 length: 19 amino acids. Trimming cost V 5 bases and J 0 bases, with 23 bases left between them. DNA of the CDR3: TGTGCCAGCAGTCCTAGAAGCGGTATCGGACTGGGTAGCAATCAGCCCCAGCATTTT. Translating gives CASSPRSGIGLGSNQPQHF.

The V and J genes are TRBV29-1 and TRBJ2-1; unclear D gene. This CDR3 is 10 amino acids long. Trimming took off 5 bases at V and 7 bases at J, with 6 bases between the two ends. The germline V gene encodes CDR1 SQVTM and CDR2 ANQGSEA. The CDR3 nucleotides are TGCAGCGTTTTTGAAAATGAGCAGTTCTTC. This translates into CSVFENEQFF.

This rearrangement joins TRBV6-5 to TRBJ2-2, with 7 bases fitting TRBD2. V trimming: 6 bases; J trimming: 4 bases; junction bases outside the gene matches: 8. Germline lookup yields CDR1 MNHEY and CDR2 SVGAGI. The CDR3 is made up of 15 amino acids. The CDR3 spells CASSGGSAGTGELFF. CDR3 DNA sequence: TGTGCCAGCAGCGGCGGGAGTGCGGGCACCGGGGAGCTGTTTTTT.

This sequence joins TRBV2 and TRBJ2-2; D gene ambiguous. This CDR3 region has 13 residues. V lost 3 bases and J 6 bases, leaving 8 bases between the germline ends. CDR1 and CDR2 (germline): SNHLY, FYNNEI. CDR3 coding DNA: TGTGCCAGCAGTGATCGATTGGCCGGGGAGCTGTTTTTT. Protein sequence: CASSDRLAGELFF.

The V gene is TRBV13, the J gene TRBJ2-5; 10 nucleotides line up with TRBD2. This CDR3 has 16 amino acids. Germline-derived CDR1 and CDR2 are PRHDT and FYEKMQ (reference sequence). With V trimmed by 1 base and J by 1 base, 3 bases remained unmatched. The CDR3 DNA sequence: TGTGCCAGCAGCTTAGTACTAGCGGGACGCCAAGAGACCCAGTACTTC. Encoded protein: CASSLVLAGRQETQYF.

The chain employs TRBV9 and TRBJ2-1; possibly TRBD1 for D (7 bases). CDR3 length: 17 residues. The V gene lost 4 bases and the J gene lost 4 bases, with 21 bases spanning the gap. Germline V gene data show CDR1 as SGDLS and CDR2 as YYNGEE. CDR3 DNA sequence: TGTGCCAGCAGCCCACACCATGGGGGGACAGCGTACAATGAGCAGTTCTTC. Translating it yields CASSPHHGGTAYNEQFF. Variable domain in full (rest from reference TRBV9 and TRBJ2-1): DSGVTQTPKHLITATGQRVTLRCSPRSGDLSVYWYQQSLDQGLQFLIQYYNGEERAKGNILERFSAQQFPDLHSELNLSSLELGDSALYFCASSPHHGGTAYNEQFFGPGTRLTVL.

This clone was found a few times. CDR3 sequence: CASSIGGYTF. The CDR3 bases are TGTGCCAGTAGTATAGGAGGCTACACCTTC. This sequence joins TRBV19 and TRBJ1-2; D is ambiguous. V dropped 1 base and J dropped 8 bases, with 2 bases sitting between them. This CDR3 comprises 10 residues. CDR1 is LNHDA, CDR2 SQIVND, per germline (reference sequence).

The CDR3, as DNA: TGTGCCAGCAGCCAGGGCCCCGGGAGGGCCGACGAGCAGTACTTC. It encodes CASSQGPGRADEQYF. This chain uses TRBV14 with TRBJ2-7; 8 bases fit TRBD2. CDR3 length equals 15 residues. J gave up 5 bases and V 3 bases, and 9 bases lay outside the gene matches. Germline CDR1 and CDR2: SGHDN and FVKESK.

This clone was seen only once. V usage is TRBV7-3 and J usage is TRBJ2-4; D assignment may be TRBD1 or TRBD2 (5 bases each). Germline-derived CDR1 and CDR2 are SGHTA and FQGTGA. The CDR3 totals 15 residues. With 5 bases removed from V and 9 bases from J, the gap between germline ends came to 20 bases. CDR3 DNA: TGTGCCAGCAGCGAAGACGGTTCCGACAGCGGCATTCAGTACTTC. Translating it yields CASSEDGSDSGIQYF.

The chain couples TRBV5-6 to TRBJ1-5; D remains ambiguous. CDR3 length: 16 amino acids. The germline gives CDR1 SGHDT, CDR2 YYEEEE. Trimming pared 0 bases from V and 3 bases from J, leaving 13 bases between. CDR3: CASSLGVAAVNQPQHF. In DNA, the CDR3 is TGTGCCAGCAGCTTGGGGGTTGCGGCCGTCAATCAGCCCCAGCATTTT.

This clone was detected only a few times. The genes are TRBV27 and TRBJ2-4; maybe TRBD2 (5 bases). Deletions cut 5 bases from V and 5 bases from J, with 25 bases between. In germline, CDR1 is MNHEY, CDR2 SMNVEV (reference sequence). The CDR3 runs to 18 residues. The CDR3 DNA is TGTGCCAGCAGTCCCCGGTGGAGAGGGCCGGAGCCCCAAAACATTCAGTACTTC. Translating gives CASSPRWRGPEPQNIQYF.

The V and J genes are TRBV7-9 and TRBJ1-1; D ambiguous. CDR1 SEHNR and CDR2 FQNEAQ come from the germline V gene (reference sequence). Deletions cut 5 bases from V and 1 base from J, with 17 bases between. This CDR3 is built from 16 residues. In DNA, the CDR3 is TGTGCCAGCAGCCCGAACCTCCGACCCTCGAACACTGAAGCTTTCTTT. Protein sequence: CASSPNLRPSNTEAFF.